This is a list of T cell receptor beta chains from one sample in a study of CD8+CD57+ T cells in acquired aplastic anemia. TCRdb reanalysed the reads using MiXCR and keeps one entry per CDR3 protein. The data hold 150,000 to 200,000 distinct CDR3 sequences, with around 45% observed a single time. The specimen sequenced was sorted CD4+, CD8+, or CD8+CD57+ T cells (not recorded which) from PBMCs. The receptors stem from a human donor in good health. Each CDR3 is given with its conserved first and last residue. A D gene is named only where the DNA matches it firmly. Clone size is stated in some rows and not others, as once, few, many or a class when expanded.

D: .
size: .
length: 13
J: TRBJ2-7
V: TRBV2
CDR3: CASSGQRVYEQYF
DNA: TGTGCCAGCAGTGGGCAAAGAGTCTACGAGCAGTACTTC

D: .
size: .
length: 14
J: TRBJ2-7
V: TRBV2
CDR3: CASSGLYQEYEQYF
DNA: TGTGCCAGCAGTGGATTATATCAGGAATACGAGCAGTACTTC

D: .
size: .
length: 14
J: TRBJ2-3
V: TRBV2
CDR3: CASSSQGPNQPQYF
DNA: TGTGCCAGCAGTTCTCAGGGCCCCAATCAGCCCCAGTATTTT

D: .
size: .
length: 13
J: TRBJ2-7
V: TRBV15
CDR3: CATRDSVLKVQYF
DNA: TGTGCCACCAGGGACTCCGTCCTGAAGGTGCAATACTTC

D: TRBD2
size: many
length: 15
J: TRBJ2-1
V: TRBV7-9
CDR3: CASSKRTSGQNEQFF
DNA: TGTGCCAGCAGCAAACGGACTAGCGGGCAAAATGAGCAGTTCTTC

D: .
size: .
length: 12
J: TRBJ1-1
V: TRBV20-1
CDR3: CSARQGRAEAFF
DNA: TGCAGTGCTAGACAGGGAAGAGCTGAAGCTTTCTTT

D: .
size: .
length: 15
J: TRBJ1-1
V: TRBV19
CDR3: CASSIPDSGQHEAFF
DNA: TGTGCCAGTAGTATCCCTGATTCTGGACAGCATGAAGCTTTCTTT

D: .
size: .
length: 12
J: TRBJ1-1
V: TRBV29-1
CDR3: CSPPGGITEAFF
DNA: TGCAGCCCCCCGGGAGGGATAACTGAAGCTTTCTTT

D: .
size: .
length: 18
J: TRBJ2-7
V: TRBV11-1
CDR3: CASSFPKNTRTASYEQYF
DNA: TGTGCCAGCAGCTTCCCTAAAAACACCCGGACGGCGTCCTACGAGCAGTACTTC

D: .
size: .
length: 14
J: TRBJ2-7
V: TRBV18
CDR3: CASSPNRGADEQYF
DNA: TGTGCCAGCTCACCAAATCGGGGGGCGGACGAGCAGTACTTC

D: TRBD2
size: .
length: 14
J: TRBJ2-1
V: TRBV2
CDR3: CASGAGERNNEQFF
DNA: TGTGCCAGCGGAGCGGGAGAACGGAACAATGAGCAGTTCTTC

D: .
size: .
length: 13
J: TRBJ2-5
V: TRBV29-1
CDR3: CSVEGGLGETQYF
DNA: TGCAGCGTTGAAGGGGGGTTGGGAGAGACCCAGTACTTC

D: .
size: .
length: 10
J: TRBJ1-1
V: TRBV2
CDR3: CASKPGLVFF
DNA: TGTGCCAGCAAACCGGGACTAGTGTTCTTT

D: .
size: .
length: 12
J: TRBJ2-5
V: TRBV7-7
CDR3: CASSHNDGTQYF
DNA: TGTGCCAGCAGCCATAACGACGGGACCCAGTACTTC

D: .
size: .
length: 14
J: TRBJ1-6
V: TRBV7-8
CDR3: CASSLFPDLSPLHF
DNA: TGTGCCAGCAGCTTATTCCCAGACCTTTCACCCCTCCACTTT